These 30 T cell receptor beta chains were all obtained from the same sample, sequenced in a study of T cell responses to AZD1222 COVID-19 vaccine. Here immunoSEQ multiplex PCR was the method, and the copy in TCRdb shows in-frame clones only, minus some. The sample has some 170,000 clones; approximately 94% are singletons. The source material was peripheral blood, sampled on day 0 of AZD1222 vaccination. The receptors here all came from an adult in good health.

The chain employs TRBV30 and TRBJ1-4; D remains ambiguous. The germline V gene has CDR1 GTSNPN and CDR2 SVGIG (reference sequence). The length of the CDR3 is 14 residues. V shed 6 bases and J shed 8 bases, with 19 bases lying between them. The DNA for the CDR3 is TGTGCCTGCCCCGAGGAGGGTATGGGGGAAAAACTGTTTTTT. Amino acid sequence: CACPEEGMGEKLFF.

A remark on this clone: The same CDR3 is also encoded by other DNA sequences in this sample. The V call is TRBV9, the J call TRBJ2-7; D ambiguous. The CDR3 has 14 amino acids. Germline CDR1 and CDR2: SGDLS and YYNGEE. V was pared by 0 bases and J by 0 bases, with 7 bases between. CDR3: CASSVVPSSYEQYF. The CDR3 DNA sequence: TGTGCCAGCAGCGTAGTCCCGAGCTCCTACGAGCAGTACTTC. Variable domain in full (rest from reference TRBV9 and TRBJ2-7): DSGVTQTPKHLITATGQRVTLRCSPRSGDLSVYWYQQSLDQGLQFLIQYYNGEERAKGNILERFSAQQFPDLHSELNLSSLELGDSALYFCASSVVPSSYEQYFGPGTRLTVT.

The CDR3 DNA follows: TGTGCCAGCAGCTCCTATTACGAGCAGTACTTC. This codes for CASSSYYEQYF. The chain has TRBV7-9 and TRBJ2-7; D gene ambiguous. CDR1 SEHNR and CDR2 FQNEAQ come from the germline V gene (reference sequence). V lost 4 bases and J 4 bases, leaving 5 bases between the germline ends. This CDR3 is built from 11 residues.

The V call is TRBV19, the J call TRBJ2-5; no definite D call. V was shortened by 2 bases and J by 1 base, with 8 bases between the two germline ends. Germline V CDR1 and CDR2: LNHDA, SQIVND (reference sequence). The CDR3 is made up of 14 amino acids. As DNA, the CDR3 is TGTGCCAGTAGTATAAGTAGGGCCCAAGAGACCCAGTACTTC. Translated: CASSISRAQETQYF. Complete variable domain (other parts from reference TRBV19 and TRBJ2-5): DGGITQSPKYLFRKEGQNVTLSCEQNLNHDAMYWYRQDPGQGLRLIYYSQIVNDFQKGDIAEGYSVSREKKESFPLTVTSAQKNPTAFYLCASSISRAQETQYFGPGTRLLVL.

The rearrangement links TRBV12-3 or TRBV12-4 to TRBJ1-5; D remains unclear. Trimming removed 2 bases from V and 5 bases from J, with 4 bases in between. This CDR3 has 12 amino acids. The chain's CDR3 is CASSLMDQPQHF. Here the CDR3 DNA reads TGTGCCAGCAGTTTAATGGATCAGCCCCAGCATTTT.

The V and J genes are TRBV2 and TRBJ2-3; TRBD2 is a possible D gene (5 bases). In germline, CDR1 is SNHLY, CDR2 FYNNEI. This CDR3 is built from 16 residues. The ends were cut back, 3 bases at V and 2 bases at J, with 15 bases in the middle. The CDR3 loop is CASSDPDWSNTDTQYF. The CDR3 DNA reads as TGTGCCAGCAGTGACCCGGACTGGTCGAACACAGATACGCAGTATTTT.

This clone was recorded once. The chain carries TRBV28 and TRBJ2-2; 9 positions match TRBD2. The length of the CDR3 is 18 residues. The V gene end was trimmed by 4 bases and the J gene end by 1 base; junction bases not matched to a gene: 10. Per germline, CDR1 MDHEN and CDR2 SYDVKM. CDR3 protein: CASSSLDSGRENTGELFF. The CDR3 DNA follows: TGTGCCAGCAGTTCCTTAGATAGCGGGAGAGAGAACACCGGGGAGCTGTTTTTT.

The J gene is TRBJ2-2, the V gene TRBV19, with a possible D match to TRBD1 (6 bases). The CDR3 has 16 residues. V was shortened by 6 bases and J by 4 bases, with 18 bases between the two germline ends. The germline CDR1 and CDR2 sequences are LNHDA and SQIVND (reference sequence). The CDR3 region is CASSLRLGAGTGELFF. As DNA, the CDR3 is TGTGCCAGTAGCCTCAGGCTGGGGGCGGGCACCGGGGAGCTGTTTTTT.

V usage is TRBV6-2 or TRBV6-3 and J usage is TRBJ1-2; D uncertain. CDR1 is MNHEY and CDR2 is SVGEGT in the germline V gene. The CDR3 spans 13 residues. V was pared by 5 bases and J by 4 bases, with 11 bases between. The CDR3 loop reads CASSPGPVYGYTF. The CDR3 nucleotides read TGTGCCAGCAGTCCCGGGCCAGTCTATGGCTACACCTTC.

This chain links TRBV7-8 with TRBJ2-3; the match to TRBD2 covers 9 bases. The J segment lost 2 bases and the V segment lost 6 bases, leaving 12 bases of the junction unmatched. CDR3 length: 17 residues. Germline CDR1 is SGHVS and CDR2 is FQNEAQ. The CDR3 loop is CASSLRAGGVNTDTQYF. In DNA form, the CDR3 reads TGTGCCAGCAGTCTTAGGGCGGGAGGGGTGAACACAGATACGCAGTATTTT.

The chain recombines TRBV11-2 with TRBJ2-7; 7 bases are a match to TRBD2. The V and J ends lost 5 bases and 3 bases, in that order; junction bases with no gene match: 4. The CDR3 length is 13 residues. The V gene's germline CDR1 is SGHAT and CDR2 FQNNGV. The CDR3 nucleotides read TGTGCCAGCAGCCGGACTAGTAACTACGAGCAGTACTTC. This codes for CASSRTSNYEQYF.

This chain joins TRBV2 and TRBJ2-5, with a possible D match to TRBD2 (6 bases). CDR1 is SNHLY, CDR2 FYNNEI, per germline. The length of the CDR3 is 14 residues. The V end lost 4 bases, the J end lost 2 bases, and 11 bases lay between the germline ends. CDR3 DNA: TGTGCCAGCAGTGGTCTAGCGTTACAAGAGACCCAGTACTTC. Translating gives CASSGLALQETQYF. Using reference TRBV2 and TRBJ2-5 for the parts outside the CDR3, the full variable domain is EPEVTQTPSHQVTQMGQEVILRCVPISNHLYFYWYRQILGQKVEFLVSFYNNEISEKSEIFDDQFSVERPDGSNFTLKIRSTKLEDSAMYFCASSGLALQETQYFGPGTRLLVL.

This clone was seen more than once but under ten times. The V gene is TRBV3-1 (or the pseudogene TRBV3-2), the J gene TRBJ1-3; TRBD1 might be the D (5 bases). The V and J ends lost 2 bases and 0 bases respectively, with 11 bases between them. This CDR3 is built from 16 residues. CDR1 and CDR2 from the germline V gene are LGHDT and YNNKEL (reference sequence). In nucleotides, the CDR3 is TGTGCCAGCAGCCAATGGGGCGGAAGCTCTGGAAACACCATATATTTT. Its translation is CASSQWGGSSGNTIYF.

The V and J genes are TRBV21-1 and TRBJ1-1. TRBV21-1 is an annotated pseudogene. The CDR3 totals 16 residues. CDR3 region: CASSKAQRVGDTEAFF. DNA of the CDR3: TGTGCCAGCAGCAAAGCGCAGAGGGTGGGCGACACTGAAGCTTTCTTT.

This rearrangement joins TRBV6-6 to TRBJ1-1; 8 positions match TRBD1. Germline values: CDR1 MNHNY, CDR2 SVGAGI (reference sequence). The trim removed 6 bases at V and 1 base at J, leaving 10 bases unmatched. This CDR3 comprises 16 residues. The CDR3 sequence is CASRRGQGRGNTEAFF. CDR3 in DNA: TGTGCCAGCAGACGAGGACAGGGAAGAGGGAACACTGAAGCTTTCTTT.

This clone showed up just once. The chain combines TRBV29-1 with TRBJ2-1; 15 nucleotides agree with TRBD2. The CDR3 runs to 16 residues. CDR1 SQVTM and CDR2 ANQGSEA come from the germline V gene. The V gene end was trimmed by 5 bases and the J gene end by 3 bases; junction bases not matched to a gene: 5. CDR3 amino acids: CSVIGLAGGYYNEQFF. The CDR3 coding sequence is TGCAGCGTTATCGGACTAGCGGGAGGGTACTACAATGAGCAGTTCTTC.

The J gene is TRBJ2-2, the V gene TRBV18; D perhaps matches TRBD1 (5 bases). Germline loops: CDR1 KGHSH, CDR2 LQKENI. V gave up 2 bases and J gave up 1 base, with 11 bases separating them. There are 16 residues in the CDR3. CDR3 sequence (DNA): TGTGCCAGCTCACCAAGTCCAGGGTGGAACACCGGGGAGCTGTTTTTT. It specifies CASSPSPGWNTGELFF.

The genes are TRBV5-4 and TRBJ2-1, with 11 bases identical to TRBD2. With V trimmed by 3 bases and J by 4 bases, 12 bases remained unmatched. This CDR3 has 18 residues. The V gene's germline CDR1 is SGHNT and CDR2 YYREEE (reference sequence). The CDR3 nucleotides are TGTGCCAGCAGCTGGTGGGGACTAGCGGAGGGGGCATACAATGAGCAGTTCTTC. As protein: CASSWWGLAEGAYNEQFF.

The chain recombines TRBV29-1 with TRBJ2-1, with 9 bases aligning to TRBD1. The CDR3 spans 16 residues. Trimming took 0 bases from V and 3 from J; bases not matched to a gene: 6. Germline V CDR1 and CDR2: SQVTM, ANQGSEA. CDR3 loop: CSVEDRDRAIYNEQFF. DNA for the CDR3: TGCAGCGTTGAAGATCGGGACAGGGCAATCTACAATGAGCAGTTCTTC.

This chain connects TRBV27 to TRBJ1-1; 7 nucleotides line up with TRBD1. CDR1 is MNHEY and CDR2 is SMNVEV in the germline V gene (reference sequence). The junction had 5 bases not matched to a gene; V was cut back by 3 bases and J by 1 base. The CDR3 covers 15 residues. CDR3 DNA sequence: TGTGCCAGCAGTTTCCACGACAGGGCGAACACTGAAGCTTTCTTT. Translated, it gives CASSFHDRANTEAFF.

This clone came up once. The V gene is TRBV6-5, the J gene TRBJ2-7; possibly TRBD1 for D (5 bases). Germline values: CDR1 MNHEY, CDR2 SVGAGI. V lost 5 bases and J lost 0, with 11 bases in between. This CDR3 comprises 14 residues. For the CDR3, the DNA is TGTGCCAGCAGTCCACAGGTGAGCTCCTACGAGCAGTACTTC. Its translation is CASSPQVSSYEQYF.

This clone was detected only once. The J gene is TRBJ2-7, the V gene TRBV19, with 7 bases aligning to TRBD2. V was pared by 2 bases and J by 4 bases, with 5 bases of the junction left unmatched. The CDR3 contains 14 residues. Germline CDR1 LNHDA, CDR2 SQIVND (reference sequence). The CDR3 DNA follows: TGTGCCAGTAGTATATGGACTAGTGGGTACGAGCAGTACTTC. It is translated as CASSIWTSGYEQYF.

This clone was seen once. The chain carries TRBV7-9 and TRBJ2-7, with D possibly being TRBD2 (5 bases). Germline loops: CDR1 SEHNR, CDR2 FQNEAQ (reference sequence). V was clipped by 0 bases and J by 4 bases, with 13 bases between them. This CDR3 is 15 amino acids long. The CDR3 DNA is TGTGCCAGCAGCTTAGCGACGGTAGGACTTTACGAGCAGTACTTC. It specifies CASSLATVGLYEQYF.

This CDR3 is CASSHPGTEAFF. The CDR3 DNA reads TGTGCCAGCAGCCACCCGGGGACTGAAGCTTTCTTT. This chain links TRBV7-9 with TRBJ1-1; unclear D gene. The CDR3 contains 12 residues. The germline gives CDR1 SEHNR, CDR2 FQNEAQ (reference sequence). Between the trimmed V and J ends, which lost 5 bases and 5 bases, there was a span of 9 bases.

The V and J genes are TRBV6-4 and TRBJ2-3; TRBD2 matches 13 bases. The CDR3 is 17 residues long. With V trimmed by 4 bases and J by 5 bases, 9 bases remained unmatched. Looked up from germline, CDR1 is MRHNA and CDR2 is SNTAGT. The CDR3 region has the DNA TGTGCCAGCAGTGGCACGGGACTAGCGGGACAAGTAGATACGCAGTATTTT. This encodes CASSGTGLAGQVDTQYF.

The J gene is TRBJ1-5, the V gene TRBV19; 8 bases agree with TRBD1. The junction had 5 bases not matched to a gene; V was cut back by 7 bases and J by 0 bases. The germline gives CDR1 LNHDA, CDR2 SQIVND (reference sequence). The CDR3 covers 15 residues. The CDR3 loop reads CASKMDRASNQPQHF. The CDR3 DNA reads TGTGCCAGTAAAATGGACAGGGCTAGCAATCAGCCCCAGCATTTT.

This chain connects TRBV5-1 to TRBJ1-2, with no clear D. This CDR3 has 15 residues. Germline V gene data show CDR1 as SGHRS and CDR2 as YFSETQ. Trimming stripped 4 bases from V and 1 base from J, with 14 bases between. The CDR3 DNA reads as TGCGCCAGCAGCCCATCGGCGGGGAATAACTATGGCTACACCTTC. Protein sequence: CASSPSAGNNYGYTF.

The genes are TRBV7-2 and TRBJ1-2, with 10 bases aligning to TRBD1. CDR3 length equals 18 residues. The germline CDR1 and CDR2 sequences are SGHTA and FQGNSA. The ends lost 10 bases at V and 4 bases at J; junction bases unmatched: 21. CDR3 residues: CAIDRIEARTGGSYGYTF. CDR3 coding DNA: TGTGCCATCGACCGTATAGAAGCCCGGACAGGGGGATCCTATGGCTACACCTTC.

The CDR3 sequence is CASSSSRGTAGTDTQYF. CDR3 bases: TGTGCCAGCAGCTCTAGCCGGGGGACGGCGGGCACAGATACGCAGTATTTT. This chain uses TRBV2 with TRBJ2-3; maybe TRBD2 (6 bases). Looked up from germline, CDR1 is SNHLY and CDR2 is FYNNEI. CDR3 length equals 17 residues. The germline V and J ends were trimmed by 6 bases and 1 base, with 20 bases remaining between them.

This chain connects TRBV2 to TRBJ2-7, with TRBD2 identical over 7 bases. Germline lookup yields CDR1 SNHLY and CDR2 FYNNEI. Trimming at V came to 2 bases and at J to 0 bases, leaving 10 bases not matched to a gene. The CDR3 runs to 17 residues. Here the CDR3 DNA reads TGTGCCAGCAGTGAAAGGTACGGACTAGGAAGCTCCTACGAGCAGTACTTC. Amino acid sequence: CASSERYGLGSSYEQYF.